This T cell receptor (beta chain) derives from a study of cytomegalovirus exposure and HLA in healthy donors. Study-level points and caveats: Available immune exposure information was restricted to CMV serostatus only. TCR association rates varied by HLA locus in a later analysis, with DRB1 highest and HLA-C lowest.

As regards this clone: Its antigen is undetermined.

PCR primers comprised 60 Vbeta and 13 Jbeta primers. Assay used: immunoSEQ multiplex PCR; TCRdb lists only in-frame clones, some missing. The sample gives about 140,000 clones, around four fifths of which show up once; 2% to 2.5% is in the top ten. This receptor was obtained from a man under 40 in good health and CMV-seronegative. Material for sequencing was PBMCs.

The CDR3 spells CASSLTPWRESSYEQYF. The CDR3 DNA reads TGTGCCAGCAGCTTGACCCCTTGGCGGGAGAGTTCCTACGAGCAGTACTTC. The V call is TRBV5-4, the J call TRBJ2-7; TRBD2 matches 7 bases. The junction had 11 bases not matched to a gene; V was cut back by 1 base and J by 1 base. Germline CDR1 and CDR2: SGHNT and YYREEE (reference sequence). The CDR3 consists of 17 residues. The full variable domain, its missing parts supplied by reference TRBV5-4 and TRBJ2-7, is ETGVTQSPTHLIKTRGQQVTLRCSSQSGHNTVSWYQQALGQGPQFIFQYYREEENGRGNFPPRFSGLQFPNYSSELNVNALELDDSALYLCASSLTPWRESSYEQYFGPGTRLTVT.